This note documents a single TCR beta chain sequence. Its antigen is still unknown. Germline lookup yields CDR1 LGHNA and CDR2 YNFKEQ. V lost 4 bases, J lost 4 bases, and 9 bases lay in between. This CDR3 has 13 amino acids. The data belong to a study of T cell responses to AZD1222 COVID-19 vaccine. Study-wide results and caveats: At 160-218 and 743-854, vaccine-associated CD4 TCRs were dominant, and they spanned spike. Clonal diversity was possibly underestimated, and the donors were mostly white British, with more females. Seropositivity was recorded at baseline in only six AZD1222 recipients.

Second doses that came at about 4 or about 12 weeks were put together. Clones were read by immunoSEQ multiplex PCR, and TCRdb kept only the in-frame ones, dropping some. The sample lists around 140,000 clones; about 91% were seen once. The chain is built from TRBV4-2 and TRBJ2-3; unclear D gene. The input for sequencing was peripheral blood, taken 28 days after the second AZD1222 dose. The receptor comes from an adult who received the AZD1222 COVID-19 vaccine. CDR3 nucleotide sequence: TGTGCCAGCAGCCCTCCAGCGTCAGATACGCAGTATTTT. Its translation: CASSPPASDTQYF.